This T cell receptor beta chain was documented in a study of cytomegalovirus exposure and HLA in healthy donors. PCR used 60 Vbeta primers and 13 Jbeta primers. Clones were read by immunoSEQ multiplex PCR, and TCRdb kept only the in-frame ones, dropping some. The sample has roughly 130,000 clones; 84% are singletons. Healthy bone marrow donors made up the donors. Concerning this clone itself: The antigen is undetermined.

The V and J ends lost 0 bases and 3 bases respectively, with 14 bases between them. Germline CDR1 and CDR2: LGHNA and YSLEER. The CDR3 sequence is 16 residues long. Study-wide findings and caveats: Trimming of TCR beta V- and J-genes showed a link, identified in a later analysis, to a missense DCLRE1C variant.

The TCR was taken from a man between 45 and 60 years old in good health and CMV-seronegative. The sample was PBMCs. The chain employs TRBV4-3 and TRBJ1-1, with a possible D match to TRBD1 (5 bases). CDR3 sequence reads: CASSQDRGRADTEAFF. In DNA form, the CDR3 reads TGCGCCAGCAGCCAAGATAGGGGCAGGGCCGACACTGAAGCTTTCTTT.